This T cell receptor (beta chain) comes out of a study of cytomegalovirus exposure and HLA in healthy donors. Findings of the study overall: Clusters of TCRs from the first cohort tended to co-occur in the 110 or so validation repertoires (as a later analysis found).

Concerning this clone: Its antigen is undetermined.

The donors were members of the validation cohort, which comprised approximately 120 subjects and was separate from the first cohort of 600 to 800 subjects. The protocol was immunoSEQ multiplex PCR, while the TCRdb copy is restricted to in-frame clones and leaves out a portion. Of about 240,000 clones in the sample, about 86% are singletons; the top ten hold roughly 2.5%. The CDR3 is made up of 16 amino acids. The source of this sequence is a man between 18 and 35 years old in good health and CMV-seronegative. J is TRBJ1-1 and V is TRBV21-1. TRBV21-1 is marked as a pseudogene. The sequenced sample consisted of PBMCs. CDR3 nucleotide sequence: TGTGCCAGCAGCAATGTAGTCGAAAAAAGGAACACTGAAGCTTTCTTT. Translated: CASSNVVEKRNTEAFF.